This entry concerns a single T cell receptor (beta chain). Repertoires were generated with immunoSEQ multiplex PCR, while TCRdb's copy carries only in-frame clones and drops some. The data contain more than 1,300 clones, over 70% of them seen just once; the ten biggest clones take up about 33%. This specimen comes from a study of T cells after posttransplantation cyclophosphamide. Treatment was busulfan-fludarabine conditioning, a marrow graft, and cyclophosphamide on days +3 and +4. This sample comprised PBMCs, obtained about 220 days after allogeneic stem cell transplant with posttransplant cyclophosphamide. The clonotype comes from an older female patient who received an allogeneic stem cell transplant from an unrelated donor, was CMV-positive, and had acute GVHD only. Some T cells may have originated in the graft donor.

The CDR3 DNA follows: TGTGCCAGCAGTTCCGAGGTAAACACCATATATTTT. Its protein is CASSSEVNTIYF. The rearrangement joins TRBV28 to TRBJ1-3; no firm D call. There are 12 residues in the CDR3. The germline gives CDR1 MDHEN, CDR2 SYDVKM. Trimming cost V 4 bases and J 6 bases, with 7 bases left between them.